This T cell receptor beta chain was captured in a study of Tregs in tolerant kidney transplant recipients. The study, taken as a whole, reports: Findings come from small patient numbers and require larger validation. Antigen-driven expansion was suggested because donor-specific Tregs expanded more than all Tregs in tolerant patients. No direct test of biological reproducibility was done here. Tregs expanded with activated donor B cells seemed most donor-specific.

Trimming cost V 7 bases and J 0 bases, with 7 bases left between them. Germline V gives CDR1 SNHLY, CDR2 FYNNEI. This CDR3 is 13 amino acids long. The method was immunoSEQ multiplex PCR; TCRdb's version includes in-frame clones alone and lacks a portion of them. The sample includes around 75,000 clones, around nine tenths of them seen just once. Concerning this clone itself: No antigen is known for it.

Material: CD4+ T cells from blood, obtained before the transplant. The receptor was derived from a human donor who received a combined kidney and bone marrow transplant. The chain is built from TRBV2 and TRBJ1-5, with D perhaps TRBD1 (5 bases). DNA of the CDR3: TGTGCCAGCAAGGGGTATAGCAATCAGCCCCAGCATTTT. Protein product: CASKGYSNQPQHF.